The rows below give T cell receptor beta chains drawn from one sample of a study of pediatric ulcerative colitis. Libraries were prepared by immunoSEQ multiplex PCR; TCRdb keeps only in-frame clonotypes and omits some of them. The sample holds some 57,000 clones; 87% are singletons and the top ten take nearly 1.5%. Material for sequencing was blood. The receptors come from a boy aged 10-17 years who was a control in a study of pediatric ulcerative colitis. Each CDR3 is given with its conserved first and last residue. Fields, in order: CDR3 length, V gene, J gene, CDR3 protein.

len: 16; v_gene: TRBV6-4; j_gene: TRBJ2-2; CDR3aa: CASTHPLRGRGGELFF
len: 14; v_gene: TRBV5-1; j_gene: TRBJ2-7; CDR3aa: CASSLTDVAYEQYF
len: 15; v_gene: TRBV19; j_gene: TRBJ2-7; CDR3aa: CASIDGGQGHYEQYF
len: 18; v_gene: TRBV7-2; j_gene: TRBJ1-2; CDR3aa: CASSLAGGGTTPIYGYTF
len: 14; v_gene: TRBV30; j_gene: TRBJ2-7; CDR3aa: CAWSSGTGNKSEYF
len: 19; v_gene: TRBV28; j_gene: TRBJ2-7; CDR3aa: CASSLGWGLAGGETYEQYF
len: 14; v_gene: TRBV27; j_gene: TRBJ2-6; CDR3aa: CASSLSSGANVLTF
len: 11; v_gene: TRBV20-1; j_gene: TRBJ2-3; CDR3aa: CSAREADTQYF
len: 15; v_gene: TRBV7-2; j_gene: TRBJ2-5; CDR3aa: CASSLGGAGSATQYF
len: 13; v_gene: TRBV7-6; j_gene: TRBJ1-5; CDR3aa: CASSLSLNQPQHF
len: 13; v_gene: TRBV30; j_gene: TRBJ2-2; CDR3aa: CAWSVGGAGELFF
len: 16; v_gene: TRBV5-1; j_gene: TRBJ1-1; CDR3aa: CASSRGQGSLNTEAFF
len: 17; v_gene: TRBV4-1; j_gene: TRBJ1-4; CDR3aa: CASSQPWDRVGNEKLFF
len: 18; v_gene: TRBV19; j_gene: TRBJ2-3; CDR3aa: CASSIGARRGYSTDTQYF
len: 14; v_gene: TRBV6-1; j_gene: TRBJ1-1; CDR3aa: CASKTADLNTEAFF
len: 15; v_gene: TRBV6-6; j_gene: TRBJ1-2; CDR3aa: CASSYGTGGAGGYTF
len: 15; v_gene: TRBV15; j_gene: TRBJ1-5; CDR3aa: CATSRDGHENQPQHF
len: 13; v_gene: TRBV11-1; j_gene: TRBJ1-1; CDR3aa: CASSPTGDTEAFF
len: 17; v_gene: TRBV12-2; j_gene: TRBJ2-1; CDR3aa: CASRPSQAQHTGNEQFF
len: 13; v_gene: TRBV15; j_gene: TRBJ2-1; CDR3aa: CATSRFVASEQFF
len: 15; v_gene: TRBV11-2; j_gene: TRBJ1-2; CDR3aa: CASSRDSDSSYGYTF
len: 15; v_gene: TRBV11-2; j_gene: TRBJ2-1; CDR3aa: CASSLGSVLYNEQFF
len: 15; v_gene: TRBV7-3; j_gene: TRBJ2-7; CDR3aa: CASSPGTGGDYEQYF
len: 13; v_gene: TRBV30; j_gene: TRBJ1-2; CDR3aa: CAWSGSWDDGYTF
len: 15; v_gene: TRBV6-6; j_gene: TRBJ1-1; CDR3aa: CASRGGGVLNTEAFF
len: 13; v_gene: TRBV2; j_gene: TRBJ1-1; CDR3aa: CASTFRGDTEAFF
len: 14; v_gene: TRBV6-5; j_gene: TRBJ2-7; CDR3aa: CASSPGPYPYEQYF
len: 13; v_gene: TRBV5-1; j_gene: TRBJ2-5; CDR3aa: CASSLTVQETQYF
len: 16; v_gene: TRBV10-3; j_gene: TRBJ1-5; CDR3aa: CAIGGQGGLNNQPQHF
len: 15; v_gene: TRBV7-3; j_gene: TRBJ1-1; CDR3aa: CASSLTGQGNTEAFF
len: 16; v_gene: TRBV4-3; j_gene: TRBJ1-3; CDR3aa: CASSPRRVLSGNTIYF
len: 12; v_gene: TRBV2; j_gene: TRBJ1-2; CDR3aa: CATTGQFYGYTF
len: 17; v_gene: TRBV7-3; j_gene: TRBJ2-3; CDR3aa: CASRNPGRPMGTDTQYF
len: 16; v_gene: TRBV7-2; j_gene: TRBJ2-7; CDR3aa: CASSLEASGGSYEQYF
len: 14; v_gene: TRBV6-4; j_gene: TRBJ1-1; CDR3aa: CASSAGQGSTEAFF
len: 14; v_gene: TRBV6-6; j_gene: TRBJ1-5; CDR3aa: CASSSNRGNQPQHF
len: 13; v_gene: TRBV27; j_gene: TRBJ2-1; CDR3aa: CASSSRGYNEQFF
len: 14; v_gene: TRBV7-8; j_gene: TRBJ1-1; CDR3aa: CASSLRDNPTEAFF
len: 14; v_gene: TRBV28; j_gene: TRBJ1-3; CDR3aa: CASSLIESGNTIYF
len: 15; v_gene: TRBV6-1; j_gene: TRBJ1-5; CDR3aa: CASNEGQGGAQPQHF